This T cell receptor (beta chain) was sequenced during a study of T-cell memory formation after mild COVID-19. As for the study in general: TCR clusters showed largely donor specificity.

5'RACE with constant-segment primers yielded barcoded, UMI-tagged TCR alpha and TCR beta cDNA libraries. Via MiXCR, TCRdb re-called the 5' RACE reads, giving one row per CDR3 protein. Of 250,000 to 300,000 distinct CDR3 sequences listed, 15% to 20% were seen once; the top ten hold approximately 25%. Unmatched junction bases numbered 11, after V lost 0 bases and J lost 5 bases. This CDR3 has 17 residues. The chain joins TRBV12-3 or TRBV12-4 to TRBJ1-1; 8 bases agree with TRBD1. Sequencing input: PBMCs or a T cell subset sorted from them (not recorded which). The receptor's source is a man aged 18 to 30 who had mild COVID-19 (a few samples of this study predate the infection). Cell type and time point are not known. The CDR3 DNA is TGTGCCAGCAGTTTAGCGCGGTGGACCCGACAGGGGACTGAAGCTTTCTTT. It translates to CASSLARWTRQGTEAFF.